Presented here are 15 T cell receptor beta chains from one specimen sequenced in a study of cytomegalovirus exposure and HLA in healthy donors. PCR involved 60 Vbeta and 13 Jbeta primers. The table came from immunoSEQ multiplex PCR; TCRdb's copy has only in-frame clones and leaves some out. The top ten hold about 2.7% of the sample, which has about 84,000 clones, approximately 78% seen once. Sequenced sample: PBMCs. The receptors were gathered from a male donor in good health and CMV-seropositive.

DNA for the CDR3: TGTGCCAGCAGTCTGACAGGGCCCGCCTACGAGCAGTACTTC. Protein: CASSLTGPAYEQYF. The V gene is TRBV27, the J gene TRBJ2-7, with TRBD1 identical over 7 bases. V was pared by 5 bases and J by 2 bases, with 6 bases of the junction left unmatched. The CDR3 loop spans 14 amino acids. From germline, CDR1 is MNHEY and CDR2 SMNVEV (reference sequence).

V usage is TRBV9 and J usage is TRBJ1-4, with 11 nucleotides matching TRBD1. Germline V gene sequence: CDR1 SGDLS, CDR2 YYNGEE. The junction had 9 bases not matched to a gene; V was cut back by 0 bases and J by 8 bases. This CDR3 is 17 amino acids long. The CDR3 coding sequence is TGTGCCAGCAGCGTAGCTTCAGGACAGGGGGCTCGCGAAAAACTGTTTTTT. This gives the protein CASSVASGQGAREKLFF.

The V gene is TRBV7-8, the J gene TRBJ2-7, with TRBD2 as a possible D gene (5 bases). The germline CDR1 and CDR2 sequences are SGHVS and FQNEAQ. Trimming took off 1 base at V and 12 bases at J, with 13 bases between the two ends. The CDR3 totals 12 residues. Here the CDR3 DNA reads TGTGCCAGCAGCTTAGACACCCGGAGGCGGTACTTC. Amino acids: CASSLDTRRRYF.

Only a few counts were recorded for this clone. This sequence joins TRBV5-4 and TRBJ1-2; TRBD1 agrees at 7 bases. Looked up from germline, CDR1 is SGHNT and CDR2 is YYREEE (reference sequence). Trimming removed 7 bases from V and 2 bases from J; junction bases left unmatched: 17. The CDR3 runs 17 residues. CDR3 residues: CASVPGGPQGGNYGYTF. CDR3 sequence (DNA): TGTGCCAGCGTGCCTGGGGGGCCCCAGGGGGGCAACTATGGCTACACCTTC.

J is TRBJ1-2 and V is TRBV18, with 12 nucleotides matching TRBD1. Germline CDR1 KGHSH, CDR2 LQKENI. This CDR3 has 15 amino acids. Trimming took 4 bases from V and 4 from J; bases not matched to a gene: 4. The CDR3 loop is CASSRDRGRFYGYTF. DNA of the CDR3: TGTGCCAGCTCACGGGACAGGGGGCGCTTCTATGGCTACACCTTC.

V and J are TRBV11-2 and TRBJ1-4; D is unresolved. The length of the CDR3 is 14 residues. Germline CDR1 and CDR2: SGHAT and FQNNGV. Trimming removed 5 bases at V and 8 bases at J, with 15 bases between. This CDR3 reads CASSKRPLWEKLFF. CDR3 DNA sequence: TGTGCCAGCAGCAAGCGGCCATTGTGGGAAAAACTGTTTTTT.

This clone was detected a few times. A much larger clone sits a single nucleotide away, making a read error possible. The chain combines TRBV28 with TRBJ1-1; a weak D match, TRBD1 (5 bases). The CDR3 covers 12 residues. Germline lookup yields CDR1 MDHEN and CDR2 SYDVKM. The ends were cut back, 2 bases at V and 5 bases at J, with 6 bases in the middle. The CDR3 nucleotides are TGTGCCAGCAGTTTAAGGGGAACTGAAGCTTTCTTT. Translating gives CASSLRGTEAFF.

This rearrangement joins TRBV28 to TRBJ2-1, with 9 bases aligning to TRBD2. The CDR3 length is 18 residues. V lost 6 bases to trimming and J lost 0 bases; unmatched junction nucleotides: 12. Germline CDR1 is MDHEN and CDR2 is SYDVKM. CDR3 in amino acids: CASRPRAGGQRSYNEQFF. CDR3 DNA sequence: TGTGCCAGCAGGCCTAGAGCGGGAGGTCAACGCTCCTACAATGAGCAGTTCTTC.

The CDR3 coding sequence is TGTGCCAGCAACCCAACTAGCGGGAGAATAGATACGCAGTATTTT. This sequence encodes CASNPTSGRIDTQYF. The chain uses TRBV28 and TRBJ2-3; 11 bases are a match to TRBD2. Germline lookup yields CDR1 MDHEN and CDR2 SYDVKM. The J segment lost 5 bases and the V segment lost 7 bases, leaving 8 bases of the junction unmatched. This CDR3 has 15 residues.

V gene TRBV10-3 combines with J gene TRBJ2-3; D gene unclear. The germline V and J ends were trimmed by 3 bases and 7 bases, with 8 bases remaining between them. Germline assignment: CDR1 ENHRY and CDR2 SYGVKD. The CDR3 has 12 amino acids. The DNA for the CDR3 is TGTGCCATCAGTGAATCGGGTCATACGCAGTATTTT. Translated, it gives CAISESGHTQYF.

The rearrangement uses TRBV19 and TRBJ2-1, with TRBD2 identical over 9 bases. Trimming cost V 5 bases and J 9 bases; bases outside gene matches: 8. This CDR3 has 14 residues. Germline CDR1 is LNHDA and CDR2 is SQIVND (reference sequence). The CDR3 DNA reads TGTGCCAGTAGTCCCCGTAGCGGGAGCCTTGAGCAGTTCTTC. This gives the protein CASSPRSGSLEQFF.

V usage is TRBV10-3 and J usage is TRBJ2-2; D is unresolved. V was trimmed by 10 bases and J by 2 bases, leaving 5 bases between them. The germline CDR1 and CDR2 sequences are ENHRY and SYGVKD. The CDR3 is 11 residues long. The CDR3 sequence: CATFNTGELFF. Here the CDR3 DNA reads TGTGCCACCTTTAACACCGGGGAGCTGTTTTTT.

This clone was detected only a few times. This chain connects TRBV7-9 to TRBJ1-4, with a tentative D call TRBD1 (6 bases). V was clipped by 4 bases and J by 8 bases, with 14 bases between them. Germline CDR1 and CDR2: SEHNR and FQNEAQ (reference sequence). The CDR3 has 14 amino acids. In nucleotides, the CDR3 is TGTGCCAGCAGCTCCTACAGGGATGAAGAAAAACTGTTTTTT. Translating gives CASSSYRDEEKLFF.

The chain uses TRBV9 and TRBJ2-2; 10 bases align to TRBD1. The CDR3 is made up of 20 amino acids. V gave up 4 bases and J gave up 4 bases; unmatched junction bases: 19. Germline CDR1 reads SGDLS; CDR2 reads YYNGEE. CDR3 in amino acids: CASSSHSTRTGTGATGELFF. Here the CDR3 DNA reads TGTGCCAGCAGCTCACACAGTACGAGGACCGGGACAGGGGCCACCGGGGAGCTGTTTTTT.

V and J are TRBV27 and TRBJ1-2; 8 bases line up with TRBD1. The germline V gene has CDR1 MNHEY and CDR2 SMNVEV (reference sequence). The CDR3 is 14 amino acids. The V and J ends lost 9 bases and 4 bases, in that order; junction bases with no gene match: 10. CDR3 residues: CASRGAGQGYGYTF. The CDR3 nucleotides read TGTGCCAGTCGAGGGGCAGGACAGGGCTATGGCTACACCTTC.